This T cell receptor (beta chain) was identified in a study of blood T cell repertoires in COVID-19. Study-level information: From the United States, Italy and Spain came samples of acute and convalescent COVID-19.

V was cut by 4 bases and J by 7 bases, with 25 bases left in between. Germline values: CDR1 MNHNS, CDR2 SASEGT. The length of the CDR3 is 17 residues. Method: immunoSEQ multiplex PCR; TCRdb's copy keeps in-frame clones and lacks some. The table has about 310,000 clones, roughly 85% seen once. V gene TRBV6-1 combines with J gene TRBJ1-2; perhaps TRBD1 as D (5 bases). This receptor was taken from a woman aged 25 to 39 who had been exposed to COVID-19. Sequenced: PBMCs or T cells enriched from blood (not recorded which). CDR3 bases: TGTGCCAGCAGTGGGCCCCGGGGCCGCGGGAAACCTTTTGGCTACACCTTC. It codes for CASSGPRGRGKPFGYTF.